This T cell receptor (beta chain) was retrieved from a study of blood T cell repertoires in COVID-19. The table came from immunoSEQ multiplex PCR; TCRdb's copy has only in-frame clones and leaves some out. The repertoire holds around 500,000 clones, with about 85% as singletons. The source is a woman aged 55-75 years who had recovered from COVID-19. Sequenced material: PBMCs or T cells enriched from blood (not recorded which).

CDR3: CASSVGQGAKTGELFF. In nucleotides, the CDR3 is TGTGCCAGCAGTGTGGGACAGGGGGCAAAAACCGGGGAGCTGTTTTTT. This sequence joins TRBV2 and TRBJ2-2, with 12 bases fitting TRBD1. The CDR3 covers 16 residues. The germline V gene encodes CDR1 SNHLY and CDR2 FYNNEI. The ends lost 4 bases at V and 5 bases at J; junction bases unmatched: 5.